This T cell receptor (beta chain) stems from a study of T cell repertoires in cytomegalovirus infection. Looking at the study overall: Selected CMV epitopes included recently identified HLA-C-restricted ones as well as well-studied HLA-B-restricted ones.

On this clonotype: What it binds is unknown.

TCRdb reprocessed the reads with MiXCR, giving one entry per CDR3 protein. The table shows 70,000 to 95,000 distinct CDR3 sequences, with 25% to 30% occurring only once. The sequencing used CD8+ T cells from cultured PBMCs, collected from culture after CMV antigen stimulation. The sequence derives from a human donor in good health (CMV status not recorded). Some clones in this sample may be carry-over from other donors' samples.

CDR3 region: CASSLGGADTQYF. The DNA of the CDR3 is TGTGCCAGCAGTTTAGGAGGGGCAGATACGCAGTATTTT. This chain joins TRBV12-3 or TRBV12-4 and TRBJ2-3; possibly TRBD1 or TRBD2 for D (5 bases each). V was trimmed by 1 base and J by 4 bases, leaving 6 bases between them. The CDR3 contains 13 residues.